What follows are 26 T cell receptor beta chains derived from one specimen sequenced in a study of cytomegalovirus exposure and HLA in healthy donors. Profiling relied on immunoSEQ multiplex PCR, and the TCRdb table lists in-frame clones only, not all of them. The data contain 150,000 to 200,000 clones, roughly 96% of them singletons. The sequencing sample was made of PBMCs. The receptor set was obtained from a woman between 18 and 30 years old in good health and CMV-seronegative.

The rearrangement links TRBV27 to TRBJ1-5, with 7 bases that match TRBD1. In germline, CDR1 is MNHEY, CDR2 SMNVEV (reference sequence). The CDR3 has 16 amino acids. Trimming removed 5 bases from V and 5 bases from J; junction bases left unmatched: 12. CDR3 sequence: CASSLNTGVTDQPQHF. The CDR3 DNA reads TGTGCCAGCAGTCTCAACACAGGGGTGACGGATCAGCCCCAGCATTTT.

The rearrangement joins TRBV27 to TRBJ2-1, with 10 bases that match TRBD2. The length of the CDR3 is 15 residues. V shed 2 bases, J shed 4 bases, and the junction held 2 bases outside the gene matches. Germline V lookup: CDR1 MNHEY, CDR2 SMNVEV (reference sequence). CDR3 residues: CASSLSGGVYNEQFF. The CDR3 DNA follows: TGTGCCAGCAGTTTAAGCGGGGGGGTATACAATGAGCAGTTCTTC.

The rearrangement uses TRBV5-5 and TRBJ2-7, with D possibly matching TRBD2 (5 bases). The CDR3 runs to 12 residues. Trimming removed 4 bases at V and 4 bases at J, with 9 bases between. Germline CDR1 reads SGHKS; CDR2 reads YYEKEE (reference sequence). The CDR3, as DNA: TGTGCCAGCAGCCGGGGATTTTACGAGCAGTACTTC. Protein sequence: CASSRGFYEQYF.

The chain is built from TRBV2 and TRBJ1-1, with 8 bases that match TRBD1. CDR3 size: 15 residues. Per the germline V gene, CDR1 is SNHLY and CDR2 is FYNNEI. Germline trimming cut 4 bases from V and 4 bases from J; bases unmatched to any gene: 8. Written as DNA, the CDR3 is TGTGCCAGCAGTGCCGGACAGGGAAGGGGCACTGAAGCTTTCTTT. It encodes CASSAGQGRGTEAFF.

This clone was counted only a few times. The chain couples TRBV11-2 to TRBJ2-7; tentatively, D is TRBD2 (5 bases). There are 14 residues in the CDR3. The germline CDR1 and CDR2 sequences are SGHAT and FQNNGV. Trimming removed 5 bases from V and 4 bases from J, with 15 bases in between. The CDR3 spells CASSGTTGRYEQYF. CDR3 in DNA: TGTGCCAGCAGCGGCACAACGGGGAGATACGAGCAGTACTTC.

V gene TRBV29-1 combines with J gene TRBJ1-1; possibly TRBD1 for D (6 bases). V lost 6 bases to trimming and J lost 5 bases, with 13 bases between them. The CDR3 consists of 12 residues. Germline V gives CDR1 SQVTM, CDR2 ANQGSEA. CDR3 sequence (DNA): TGCAGCGTGCCAGGGGATAGGACTGAAGCTTTCTTT. This codes for CSVPGDRTEAFF.

V usage is TRBV5-6 and J usage is TRBJ1-1; 7 bases line up with TRBD1. The V segment lost 3 bases and the J segment 8 bases; nucleotides outside the gene matches: 7. CDR1 SGHDT and CDR2 YYEEEE come from the germline V gene. The CDR3 length is 13 residues. Here the CDR3 DNA reads TGTGCCAGCAGCTGGGGGACAGCCGGGGAAGCTTTCTTT. It encodes CASSWGTAGEAFF.

This chain connects TRBV7-9 to TRBJ2-7, with D possibly being TRBD1 (8 bases). Between the trimmed V and J ends, which lost 4 bases and 3 bases, there was a span of 16 bases. There are 15 residues in the CDR3. The germline V gene has CDR1 SEHNR and CDR2 FQNEAQ (reference sequence). CDR3 region: CASSSGQGGVYEQYF. CDR3 DNA sequence: TGTGCCAGCAGCTCCGGACAGGGAGGGGTCTACGAGCAGTACTTC.

The chain couples TRBV6-5 to TRBJ2-3; D is perhaps TRBD2 (6 bases). The germline gives CDR1 MNHEY, CDR2 SVGAGI. The CDR3 runs to 15 residues. The V end lost 2 bases, the J end lost 0 bases, and 9 bases lay between the germline ends. In DNA, the CDR3 is TGTGCCAGCAGTTACCGGCGGGGAAGCACAGATACGCAGTATTTT. It translates to CASSYRRGSTDTQYF.

J is TRBJ1-1 and V is TRBV7-2; D gene ambiguous. The length of the CDR3 is 15 residues. Germline V gives CDR1 SGHTA, CDR2 FQGNSA. Trimming cost V 2 bases and J 4 bases, with 14 bases left between them. Written as DNA, the CDR3 is TGTGCCAGCAGCTTAAATGAGGGAATGAGCACTGAAGCTTTCTTT. This sequence encodes CASSLNEGMSTEAFF.

The chain carries TRBV18 and TRBJ2-3; D ambiguous. The V gene lost 1 base and the J gene lost 1 base, with 15 bases spanning the gap. The CDR3 runs to 17 residues. Looked up from germline, CDR1 is KGHSH and CDR2 is LQKENI. The CDR3 DNA reads as TGTGCCAGCTCACCACTTATTCGGCAGGTCCGCACAGATACGCAGTATTTT. Translating it yields CASSPLIRQVRTDTQYF.

This chain uses TRBV4-1 with TRBJ1-5; TRBD1 matches at 8 bases. Trimming took 0 bases from V and 3 from J; bases not matched to a gene: 1. CDR1 is MGHRA and CDR2 is YSYEKL in the germline V gene. CDR3 length equals 15 residues. This chain's CDR3 is CASSQEDRDNQPQHF. The CDR3 DNA sequence: TGCGCCAGCAGCCAAGAGGACAGGGACAATCAGCCCCAGCATTTT.

The sample holds one count of this clone. The rearrangement links TRBV25-1 to TRBJ2-7; possible D gene TRBD2, 6 bases. The length of the CDR3 is 15 residues. The germline V and J ends were trimmed by 1 base and 6 bases, with 16 bases remaining between them. Germline V CDR1 and CDR2: MGHDK, SYGVNS. The CDR3 is CASSEFSGLGGEQYF. In nucleotides, the CDR3 is TGTGCCAGCAGTGAATTTTCGGGCCTGGGGGGCGAGCAGTACTTC.

This clone has a handful of counts. This chain joins TRBV7-3 and TRBJ1-1, with 7 positions matching TRBD1. Germline CDR1 is SGHTA and CDR2 is FQGTGA. The CDR3 runs 15 residues. V trimming: 3 bases; J trimming: 5 bases; junction bases outside the gene matches: 9. CDR3 loop: CASSLTGLGATEAFF. The CDR3 bases are TGTGCCAGCAGCTTGACAGGGTTAGGGGCAACTGAAGCTTTCTTT. Drawing the rest from reference TRBV7-3 and TRBJ1-1, the complete variable domain is GAGVSQTPSNKVTEKGKYVELRCDPISGHTALYWYRQSLGQGPEFLIYFQGTGAADDSGLPNDRFFAVRPEGSVSTLKIQRTERGDSAVYLCASSLTGLGATEAFFGQGTRLTVV.

The chain joins TRBV6-6 to TRBJ2-2; D not certain. The V end was cut by 8 bases, the J end by 5 bases, with 6 bases between. Germline CDR1 and CDR2: MNHNY and SVGAGI (reference sequence). This CDR3 spans 11 amino acids. CDR3 sequence (DNA): TGTGCCAGCTCTTTTACCGGGGAGCTGTTTTTT. It translates to CASSFTGELFF.

The chain carries TRBV7-2 and TRBJ2-3; 9 bases fit TRBD2. The CDR3 extends over 17 amino acids. CDR1 is SGHTA and CDR2 is FQGNSA in the germline V gene. Trimming at V came to 0 bases and at J to 3 bases, leaving 7 bases not matched to a gene. CDR3 in DNA: TGTGCCAGCAGCTTAGCCAATGGTGCGGGGGGGACAGATACGCAGTATTTT. Translation: CASSLANGAGGTDTQYF.

The V call is TRBV15, the J call TRBJ2-2; weak D call: TRBD2 (5 bases). The CDR3 is 15 amino acids. CDR1 and CDR2 from the germline V gene are LNHNV and YYDKDF (reference sequence). V was trimmed by 5 bases and J by 0 bases, leaving 10 bases between them. CDR3 region: CATSPEVTNTGELFF. The DNA for the CDR3 is TGTGCCACCAGCCCGGAGGTCACGAACACCGGGGAGCTGTTTTTT.

This rearrangement joins TRBV14 to TRBJ2-7; 7 positions agree with TRBD2. Germline CDR1 and CDR2: SGHDN and FVKESK. The CDR3 covers 13 residues. V lost 2 bases, J lost 3 bases, and 1 base stayed unmatched. CDR3 nucleotide sequence: TGTGCCAGCAGCCAACCTAGCGGCTACGAGCAGTACTTC. It specifies CASSQPSGYEQYF.

The J gene is TRBJ1-1, the V gene TRBV4-1; D gene uncertain. Trimming removed 2 bases at V and 4 bases at J, with 29 bases between. The CDR3 is 20 amino acids. Germline loops: CDR1 MGHRA, CDR2 YSYEKL. In nucleotides, the CDR3 is TGCGCCAGCAGCCAACGACGGGCCGACTTAGTGGACCGGGGAGGCACTGAAGCTTTCTTT. This encodes CASSQRRADLVDRGGTEAFF.

The CDR3 sequence: CASSPTFQTTNSPLHF. CDR3 in DNA: TGTGCCAGCTCACCTACGTTCCAGACTACCAATTCACCCCTCCACTTT. The chain combines TRBV18 with TRBJ1-6; D unclear. The CDR3 spans 16 residues. Germline V lookup: CDR1 KGHSH, CDR2 LQKENI. The V end lost 3 bases, the J end lost 7 bases, and 16 bases lay between the germline ends.

This clone was seen just once. The chain links TRBV30 to TRBJ1-5; unclear D gene. V lost 1 base and J 5 bases, leaving 6 bases between the germline ends. The CDR3 consists of 12 residues. The germline CDR1 and CDR2 sequences are GTSNPN and SVGIG (reference sequence). CDR3 bases: TGTGCCTGGAGTGGCGGCCATCAGCCCCAGCATTTT. Protein: CAWSGGHQPQHF.

The chain employs TRBV2 and TRBJ1-1, with D possibly TRBD1 on 5 matching bases. V lost 7 bases, J lost 2 bases, and 17 bases lay in between. The CDR3 length is 15 residues. Germline values: CDR1 SNHLY, CDR2 FYNNEI. CDR3 bases: TGTGCCAGCATGACGGGAGGGGTTACCAACACTGAAGCTTTCTTT. This encodes CASMTGGVTNTEAFF.

The chain employs TRBV6-6 and TRBJ1-1, with unresolved D. Germline-derived CDR1 and CDR2 are MNHNY and SVGAGI (reference sequence). The CDR3 has 11 amino acids. Trimming stripped 8 bases from V and 3 bases from J, with 7 bases between. The DNA for the CDR3 is TGTGCCAGCGGTGGCCACACTGAAGCTTTCTTT. As protein: CASGGHTEAFF.

The rearrangement uses TRBV7-9 and TRBJ2-5; TRBD2 is a possible D gene (6 bases). Trimming removed 5 bases at V and 2 bases at J, with 15 bases between. The CDR3 spans 15 residues. Per germline, CDR1 SEHNR and CDR2 FQNEAQ (reference sequence). CDR3 nucleotides: TGTGCCAGCAGCCCTAGGAGGGGCAGACAAGAGACCCAGTACTTC. As protein: CASSPRRGRQETQYF.

This chain links TRBV18 with TRBJ2-3; D uncertain. V was shortened by 0 bases and J by 6 bases, with 10 bases between the two germline ends. CDR3 size: 14 residues. CDR1 and CDR2 from the germline V gene are KGHSH and LQKENI. The CDR3 loop reads CASSPPSIRDTQYF. The CDR3 coding sequence is TGTGCCAGCTCACCACCTTCTATTCGGGATACGCAGTATTTT.

The chain employs TRBV4-2 and TRBJ2-1; 9 bases align to TRBD2. This CDR3 contains 16 residues. With 0 bases clipped from V and 6 bases from J, the junction kept 6 bases outside the gene matches. Germline CDR1 reads LGHNA; CDR2 reads YNFKEQ. The CDR3 protein is CASSQDGGGGANEQFF. The CDR3 region has the DNA TGTGCCAGCAGCCAAGATGGTGGCGGGGGGGCCAATGAGCAGTTCTTC.